The T cell receptor (beta chain) described here comes from a study of T cell repertoires in cytomegalovirus infection. Study context: Both CMV infection and a matching HLA type were indicated by public TCR beta signatures. Study observations and caveats: Of the TCR beta families, the public ones yielded a cumulative frequency that identified carriers of CMV plus the relevant HLA. CMV-specific TCR beta clonotypes restricted by HLA-C dominated the ex vivo response.

TCRdb reanalysed the reads using MiXCR and keeps one entry per CDR3 protein. The sample lists 120,000 to 150,000 distinct CDR3 sequences, about 6.3% occurring once. A remark on this clonotype: No antigen is known for it.

V was shortened by 5 bases and J by 7 bases, with 12 bases between the two germline ends. The germline V gene has CDR1 MGHDK and CDR2 SYGVNS. The CDR3 runs to 14 residues. This chain uses TRBV25-1 with TRBJ1-6; no clear D. The sequencing input was PBMCs. The receptor comes from a human donor in good health (CMV status not recorded). Some clones in this sample may be carry-over from other donors' samples. DNA for the CDR3: TGTGCCAGCAGTTTTAAGGTTGGGAATTCACCCCTCCACTTT. Translating gives CASSFKVGNSPLHF.